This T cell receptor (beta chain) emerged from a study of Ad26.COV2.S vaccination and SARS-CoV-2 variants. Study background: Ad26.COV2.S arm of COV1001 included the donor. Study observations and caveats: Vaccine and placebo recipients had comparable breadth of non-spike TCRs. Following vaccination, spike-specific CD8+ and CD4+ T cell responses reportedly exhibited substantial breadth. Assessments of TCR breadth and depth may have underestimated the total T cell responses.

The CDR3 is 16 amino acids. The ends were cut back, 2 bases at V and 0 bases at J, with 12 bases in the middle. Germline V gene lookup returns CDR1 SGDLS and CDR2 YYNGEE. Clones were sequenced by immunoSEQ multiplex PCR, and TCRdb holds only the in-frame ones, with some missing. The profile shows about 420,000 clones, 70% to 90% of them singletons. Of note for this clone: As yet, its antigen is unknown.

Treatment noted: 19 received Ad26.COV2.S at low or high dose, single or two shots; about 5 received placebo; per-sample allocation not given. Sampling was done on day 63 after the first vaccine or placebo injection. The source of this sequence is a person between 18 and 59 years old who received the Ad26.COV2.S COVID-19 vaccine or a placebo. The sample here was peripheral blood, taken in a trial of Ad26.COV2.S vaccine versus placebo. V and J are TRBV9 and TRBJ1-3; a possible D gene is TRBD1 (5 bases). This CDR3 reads CASSVGAISSGNTIYF. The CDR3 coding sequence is TGTGCCAGCAGCGTCGGGGCAATCAGCTCTGGAAACACCATATATTTT.